The T cell receptor (beta chain) under discussion was sequenced for a study of shared clonotypes between healthy human individuals. Turning to the study itself: There were three CD4 naive, three CD4 memory, two CD8 naive and one CD8 memory plates per donor. Study outcomes and limitations: Relative to clonotypes present in all four donors, those not shared had lower generation probabilities.

A note on this clone: The antigen is undetermined.

DNA at 150 to 250 ng, 25,000 to 35,000 T cell genomes, went into sorted-subset replicate PCRs. Some clones are missing from TCRdb's copy, which holds only in-frame ones; the method was immunoSEQ multiplex PCR. The table has hundreds of thousands of clones, roughly 98% seen once; the top ten hold 0.3%. In the naive CD8 group, cells lacked CD45RO and were positively selected for CCR7, so terminally differentiated effector memory CD45RA+ cells were left out. Germline assignment: CDR1 MNHNS and CDR2 SASEGT. Unmatched junction bases numbered 5, after V lost 8 bases and J lost 5 bases. The CDR3 is 12 amino acids.

This TCR was sampled from a man aged 25 to 40 in good health. The material sequenced was naive CD8+ T cells sorted from blood. This sequence joins TRBV6-1 and TRBJ1-2; TRBD1 matches 7 bases. In DNA, the CDR3 is TGTGCCAGCCGAGGGACAGTATATGGCTACACCTTC. As protein: CASRGTVYGYTF.